The rows below give T cell receptor beta chains drawn from one sample of a study of blood T cell repertoires in COVID-19. Clones were read by immunoSEQ multiplex PCR, and TCRdb kept only the in-frame ones, dropping some. This table has about 120,000 clones, roughly 87% appearing once. Material: peripheral blood. The source of these receptors is an elderly man with acute or convalescent COVID-19. The CDR3 runs from the conserved cysteine through the conserved F or W. Fields, in order: CDR3 protein, CDR3 DNA, D gene, clone size, J gene, V gene. D genes are given only for firm matches. For some rows the clone size is stated as once, few or many, or as a class when expanded; others skip it.

CDR3: CASSLDGGGFEKLFF
DNA: TGTGCCAGCAGCTTAGATGGAGGGGGCTTTGAAAAACTGTTTTTT
D: TRBD1
size: few
J: TRBJ1-4
V: TRBV7-2

CDR3: CASSDRVREEKLFF
DNA: TGTGCCAGCAGCGACAGGGTGAGAGAGGAAAAACTGTTTTTT
D: TRBD1
size: once
J: TRBJ1-4
V: TRBV5-4

CDR3: CASSMNLYNGYTF
DNA: TGTGCCAGCAGTATGAACTTATATAATGGCTACACCTTC
D: -
size: -
J: TRBJ1-2
V: TRBV6-5

CDR3: CASRRTGESYGYTF
DNA: TGTGCCAGCAGACGAACAGGGGAGAGCTATGGCTACACCTTC
D: TRBD1
size: -
J: TRBJ1-2
V: TRBV6-5

CDR3: CASSQGRITGELFF
DNA: TGTGCCAGCAGCCAAGGCAGAATCACCGGGGAGCTGTTTTTT
D: -
size: -
J: TRBJ2-2
V: TRBV3-1/TRBV3-2

CDR3: CATSRDGRVGNQPQHF
DNA: TGTGCCACCAGCAGAGATGGTCGGGTCGGCAATCAGCCCCAGCATTTT
D: -
size: -
J: TRBJ1-5
V: TRBV15

CDR3: CASSPEDRENSPLHF
DNA: TGTGCCAGCAGCCCGGAGGACAGGGAGAACTCACCCCTCCACTTT
D: TRBD1
size: -
J: TRBJ1-6
V: TRBV9

CDR3: CSASRGALDEQYF
DNA: TGCAGTGCTAGTCGGGGGGCGCTGGACGAGCAGTACTTC
D: -
size: -
J: TRBJ2-7
V: TRBV20-1

CDR3: CASRSRVENTEAFF
DNA: TGTGCCAGCAGGTCCAGGGTAGAGAACACTGAAGCTTTCTTT
D: -
size: -
J: TRBJ1-1
V: TRBV27

CDR3: CASSALPRAGNTIYF
DNA: TGTGCCAGCAGCGCCCTACCCAGGGCTGGAAACACCATATATTTT
D: -
size: -
J: TRBJ1-3
V: TRBV11-2

CDR3: CASSLSAEAFF
DNA: TGTGCCAGCAGTTTATCGGCTGAAGCTTTCTTT
D: -
size: -
J: TRBJ1-1
V: TRBV12-3/TRBV12-4

CDR3: CASSAEVSNQPQHF
DNA: TGTGCCAGCAGCGCGGAGGTGAGCAATCAGCCCCAGCATTTT
D: -
size: -
J: TRBJ1-5
V: TRBV2

CDR3: CASSPPGQGWGNEQFF
DNA: TGCGCCAGCAGCCCCCCGGGACAGGGCTGGGGGAATGAGCAGTTCTTC
D: TRBD1
size: -
J: TRBJ2-1
V: TRBV5-1

CDR3: CASGQAEPLHF
DNA: TGTGCCAGCGGTCAAGCCGAACCCCTCCACTTT
D: -
size: -
J: TRBJ1-6
V: TRBV25-1

CDR3: CASSQDRQAGNTIYF
DNA: TGTGCCAGCAGCCAAGATCGGCAGGCTGGAAACACCATATATTTT
D: -
size: -
J: TRBJ1-3
V: TRBV3-1/TRBV3-2

CDR3: CASSRIPGTPNTEAFF
DNA: TGTGCCAGCAGCCGGATCCCCGGGACACCGAACACTGAAGCTTTCTTT
D: -
size: once
J: TRBJ1-1
V: TRBV21-1

CDR3: CASSEGQGRQETQYF
DNA: TGTGCCAGCAGTGAAGGACAGGGGAGGCAAGAGACCCAGTACTTC
D: TRBD1
size: -
J: TRBJ2-5
V: TRBV25-1

CDR3: CASSATGESTEAFF
DNA: TGTGCCAGCAGCGCAACAGGGGAATCCACTGAAGCTTTCTTT
D: TRBD1
size: -
J: TRBJ1-1
V: TRBV7-3

CDR3: CAISELAGVRDNEQFF
DNA: TGTGCCATCAGTGAACTAGCGGGAGTCAGGGACAATGAGCAGTTCTTC
D: TRBD2
size: -
J: TRBJ2-1
V: TRBV10-3

CDR3: CASSLSRLAGDYEQYF
DNA: TGTGCCAGCAGTTTATCGCGCCTAGCGGGGGACTACGAGCAGTACTTC
D: TRBD2
size: -
J: TRBJ2-7
V: TRBV27

CDR3: CASTYTDTQYF
DNA: TGTGCCAGCACCTACACAGATACGCAGTATTTT
D: -
size: -
J: TRBJ2-3
V: TRBV6-6

CDR3: CASSLGVGANVLTF
DNA: TGTGCCAGCTCACTAGGGGTTGGGGCCAACGTCCTGACTTTC
D: -
size: -
J: TRBJ2-6
V: TRBV18

CDR3: CASSLDYQPQHF
DNA: TGTGCCAGCAGCTTGGACTATCAGCCCCAGCATTTT
D: -
size: -
J: TRBJ1-5
V: TRBV7-9

CDR3: CASSQWGQMNTEAFF
DNA: TGTGCCAGCAGCCAGTGGGGACAGATGAACACTGAAGCTTTCTTT
D: TRBD1
size: -
J: TRBJ1-1
V: TRBV3-1/TRBV3-2

CDR3: CASSQDGAGSDNEQFF
DNA: TGTGCCAGCAGCCAAGATGGAGCGGGGTCAGACAATGAGCAGTTCTTC
D: TRBD2
size: -
J: TRBJ2-1
V: TRBV4-2

CDR3: CASSQSPRGWYTEAFF
DNA: TGCGCCAGCAGTCAATCTCCCAGGGGCTGGTACACTGAAGCTTTCTTT
D: -
size: -
J: TRBJ1-1
V: TRBV23-1

CDR3: CASSLRGDTYEQYF
DNA: TGCGCCAGCAGCTTGCGAGGGGACACCTACGAGCAGTACTTC
D: -
size: -
J: TRBJ2-7
V: TRBV5-1

CDR3: CASSSTGGNTEAFF
DNA: TGCGCCAGCAGTTCCACAGGGGGCAACACTGAAGCTTTCTTT
D: TRBD1
size: -
J: TRBJ1-1
V: TRBV5-1

CDR3: CSASDTGGAF
DNA: TGCAGTGCTTCTGATACAGGGGGGGCCTTC
D: TRBD1
size: -
J: TRBJ1-2
V: TRBV20-1

CDR3: CASRTAGTTIYF
DNA: TGTGCCAGCAGAACAGCGGGTACCACCATATATTTT
D: -
size: -
J: TRBJ1-3
V: TRBV6-5

CDR3: CASSLDPSGGGKDNEQFF
DNA: TGTGCCAGCAGCCTGGACCCGAGCGGGGGTGGTAAAGACAATGAGCAGTTCTTC
D: TRBD2
size: -
J: TRBJ2-1
V: TRBV5-4

CDR3: CASSPSIVTGELFF
DNA: TGTGCCAGCAGCCCATCCATAGTCACCGGGGAGCTGTTTTTT
D: -
size: -
J: TRBJ2-2
V: TRBV7-3

CDR3: CASSPSQGLAYNSPLHF
DNA: TGTGCCAGCAGTCCATCACAGGGTTTGGCCTATAATTCACCCCTCCACTTT
D: -
size: -
J: TRBJ1-6
V: TRBV27

CDR3: CASSLGRGDSPLHF
DNA: TGTGCCAGCAGCTTAGGACGCGGGGATTCACCCCTCCACTTT
D: -
size: -
J: TRBJ1-6
V: TRBV7-9

CDR3: CASSPGQSSYEQYF
DNA: TGTGCCAGCAGCCCGGGACAGAGCTCCTACGAGCAGTACTTC
D: TRBD1
size: -
J: TRBJ2-7
V: TRBV7-3

CDR3: CASSLVGLNSPLHF
DNA: TGTGCCAGCAGCTTAGTAGGACTGAATTCACCCCTCCACTTT
D: -
size: few
J: TRBJ1-6
V: TRBV7-9

CDR3: CASSLGRRSYEQYF
DNA: TGTGCCAGCAGTTTGGGGCGCCGGTCCTACGAGCAGTACTTC
D: -
size: once
J: TRBJ2-7
V: TRBV27

CDR3: CASSPFSGSNEQFF
DNA: TGTGCCAGCAGCCCCTTCAGCGGGAGTAATGAGCAGTTCTTC
D: TRBD2
size: -
J: TRBJ2-1
V: TRBV5-4

CDR3: CASSVAVMNTEAFF
DNA: TGTGCCAGCAGCGTAGCTGTTATGAACACTGAAGCTTTCTTT
D: -
size: -
J: TRBJ1-1
V: TRBV9

CDR3: CASSSPISGAQETQYF
DNA: TGTGCCAGCAGCTCTCCCATTAGCGGGGCCCAAGAGACCCAGTACTTC
D: TRBD2
size: -
J: TRBJ2-5
V: TRBV5-4

CDR3: CASSQTQAALYSNQPQHF
DNA: TGCGCCAGCAGCCAAACTCAAGCCGCCCTCTATAGCAATCAGCCCCAGCATTTT
D: -
size: -
J: TRBJ1-5
V: TRBV4-1

CDR3: CASSLAGTSYNEQFF
DNA: TGTGCCAGCAGTTTAGCCGGGACTTCTTACAATGAGCAGTTCTTC
D: -
size: -
J: TRBJ2-1
V: TRBV27

CDR3: CASSPQGERANVLTF
DNA: TGTGCCAGCAGCCCCCAGGGGGAACGGGCCAACGTCCTGACTTTC
D: TRBD1
size: -
J: TRBJ2-6
V: TRBV7-2

CDR3: CASSVSDLQGSSYEQYF
DNA: TGTGCCAGCAGCGTATCCGATTTACAGGGGAGCTCCTACGAGCAGTACTTC
D: TRBD1
size: few
J: TRBJ2-7
V: TRBV9

CDR3: CASSEGLADNGELFF
DNA: TGTGCCAGCAGCGAGGGACTAGCTGACAACGGGGAGCTGTTTTTT
D: TRBD2
size: -
J: TRBJ2-2
V: TRBV7-9

CDR3: CAISQDGRGDQPQHF
DNA: TGTGCCATCAGTCAGGACGGTCGGGGTGATCAGCCCCAGCATTTT
D: -
size: -
J: TRBJ1-5
V: TRBV10-3

CDR3: CASSQEYTGLNTEAFF
DNA: TGTGCCAGCAGCCAAGAGTATACAGGATTGAACACTGAAGCTTTCTTT
D: -
size: -
J: TRBJ1-1
V: TRBV3-1/TRBV3-2

CDR3: CASSDRGDNYGYTF
DNA: TGTGCCAGCAGTGACAGGGGGGATAACTATGGCTACACCTTC
D: TRBD1
size: -
J: TRBJ1-2
V: TRBV25-1

CDR3: CASSQVGTAHGYTF
DNA: TGTGCCAGCAGCCAAGTAGGGACAGCCCACGGCTACACCTTC
D: TRBD1
size: -
J: TRBJ1-2
V: TRBV14

CDR3: CATSDSLNTEAFF
DNA: TGTGCCACGTCGGACAGCTTGAACACTGAAGCTTTCTTT
D: -
size: -
J: TRBJ1-1
V: TRBV10-3

CDR3: CSVGGQGFYEQYF
DNA: TGCAGCGTTGGTGGACAGGGGTTCTACGAGCAGTACTTC
D: TRBD1
size: -
J: TRBJ2-7
V: TRBV29-1

CDR3: CASSIGGGAQETQYF
DNA: TGTGCCAGTAGTATAGGTGGGGGGGCTCAAGAGACCCAGTACTTC
D: -
size: few
J: TRBJ2-5
V: TRBV19

CDR3: CASSPGLAEGDTQYF
DNA: TGTGCCAGCAGTCCGGGACTAGCGGAGGGGGATACGCAGTATTTT
D: TRBD2
size: -
J: TRBJ2-3
V: TRBV6-6

CDR3: CASKGDKSYEQYF
DNA: TGTGCCAGCAAAGGGGACAAATCCTACGAGCAGTACTTC
D: -
size: -
J: TRBJ2-7
V: TRBV3-1/TRBV3-2

CDR3: CASSQDRTLGGNQPQHF
DNA: TGCGCCAGCAGCCAAGATAGGACCCTCGGGGGCAATCAGCCCCAGCATTTT
D: -
size: -
J: TRBJ1-5
V: TRBV4-1